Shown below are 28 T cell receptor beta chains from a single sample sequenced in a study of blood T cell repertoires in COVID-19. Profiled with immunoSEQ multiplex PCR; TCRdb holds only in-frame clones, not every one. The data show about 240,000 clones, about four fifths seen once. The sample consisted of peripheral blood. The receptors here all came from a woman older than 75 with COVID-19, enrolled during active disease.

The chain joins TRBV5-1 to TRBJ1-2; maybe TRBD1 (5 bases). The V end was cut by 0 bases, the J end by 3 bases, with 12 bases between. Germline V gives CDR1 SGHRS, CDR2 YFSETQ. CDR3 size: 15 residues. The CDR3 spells CASSLGQGLDYGYTF. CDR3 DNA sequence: TGCGCCAGCAGCTTGGGCCAGGGATTGGACTATGGCTACACCTTC.

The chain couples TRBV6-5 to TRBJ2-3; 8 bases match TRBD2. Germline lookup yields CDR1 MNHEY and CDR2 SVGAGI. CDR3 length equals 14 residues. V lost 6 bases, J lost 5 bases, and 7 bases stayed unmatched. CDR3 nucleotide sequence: TGTGCCAGCAGGGGCGGGAGGTGGATAGATACGCAGTATTTT. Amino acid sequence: CASRGGRWIDTQYF.

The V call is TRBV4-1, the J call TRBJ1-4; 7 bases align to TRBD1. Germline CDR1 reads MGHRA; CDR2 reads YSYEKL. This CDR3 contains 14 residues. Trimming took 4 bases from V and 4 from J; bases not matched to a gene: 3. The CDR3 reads CASSRGQINEKLFF. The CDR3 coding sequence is TGCGCCAGCAGCCGGGGACAGATTAATGAAAAACTGTTTTTT.

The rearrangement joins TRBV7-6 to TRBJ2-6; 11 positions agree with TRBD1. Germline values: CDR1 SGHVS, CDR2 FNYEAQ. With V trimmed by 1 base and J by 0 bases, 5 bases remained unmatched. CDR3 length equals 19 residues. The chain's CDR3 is CASSLGGQGVTSGANVLTF. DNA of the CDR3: TGTGCCAGCAGCTTAGGGGGACAGGGGGTAACCTCTGGGGCCAACGTCCTGACTTTC.

The CDR3 DNA sequence: TGTGCCAGCAGCTTAGCGGACAGCCCAAATTCACCCCTCCACTTT. This encodes CASSLADSPNSPLHF. The chain carries TRBV7-9 and TRBJ1-6, with a weak D call TRBD1 (6 bases). V was clipped by 0 bases and J by 7 bases, with 10 bases between them. Looked up from germline, CDR1 is SEHNR and CDR2 is FQNEAQ (reference sequence). The CDR3 sequence is 15 residues long.

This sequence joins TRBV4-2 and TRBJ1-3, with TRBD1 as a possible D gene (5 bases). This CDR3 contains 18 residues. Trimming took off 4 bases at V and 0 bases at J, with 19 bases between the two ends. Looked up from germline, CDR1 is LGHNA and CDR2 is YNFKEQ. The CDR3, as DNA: TGTGCCAGCAGCCCATTTGGGGGGTCTGAAAGCTCTGGAAACACCATATATTTT. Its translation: CASSPFGGSESSGNTIYF.

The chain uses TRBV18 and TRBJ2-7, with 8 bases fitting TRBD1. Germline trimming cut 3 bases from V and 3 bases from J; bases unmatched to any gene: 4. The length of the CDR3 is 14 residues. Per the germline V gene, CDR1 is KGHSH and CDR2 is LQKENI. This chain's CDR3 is CASSPTTGDYEQYF. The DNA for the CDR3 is TGTGCCAGCTCACCCACGACAGGGGACTACGAGCAGTACTTC.

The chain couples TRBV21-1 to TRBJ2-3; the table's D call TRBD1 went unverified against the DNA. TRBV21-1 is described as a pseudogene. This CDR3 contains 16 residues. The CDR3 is CASSKGNREYTDTQYF. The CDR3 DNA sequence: TGTGCCAGCAGCAAAGGTAACAGGGAGTACACAGATACGCAGTATTTT.

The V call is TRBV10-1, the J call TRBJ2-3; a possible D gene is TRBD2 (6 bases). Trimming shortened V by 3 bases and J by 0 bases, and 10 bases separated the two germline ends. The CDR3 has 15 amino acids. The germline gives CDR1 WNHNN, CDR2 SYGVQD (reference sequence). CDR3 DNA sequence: TGCGCCAGCAGTGATAGCGGCTTTAGCACAGATACGCAGTATTTT. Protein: CASSDSGFSTDTQYF.

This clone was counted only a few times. The CDR3 nucleotides are TGTGCCAGCAGTCGACAGAATGGTGGCTACACCTTC. As protein: CASSRQNGGYTF. The chain uses TRBV7-9 and TRBJ1-2; a possible D gene is TRBD1 (5 bases). Trimming left V 6 bases short and J 7 bases short, with 12 bases between. Per germline, CDR1 SEHNR and CDR2 FQNEAQ (reference sequence). The CDR3 is 12 residues long.

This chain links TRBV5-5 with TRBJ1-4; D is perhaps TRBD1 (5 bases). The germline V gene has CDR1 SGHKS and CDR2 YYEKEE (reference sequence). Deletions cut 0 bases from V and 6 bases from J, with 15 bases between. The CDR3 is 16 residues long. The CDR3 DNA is TGTGCCAGCAGCTTGGGCCCCAGGGCCCGGGATGAAAAACTGTTTTTT. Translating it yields CASSLGPRARDEKLFF.

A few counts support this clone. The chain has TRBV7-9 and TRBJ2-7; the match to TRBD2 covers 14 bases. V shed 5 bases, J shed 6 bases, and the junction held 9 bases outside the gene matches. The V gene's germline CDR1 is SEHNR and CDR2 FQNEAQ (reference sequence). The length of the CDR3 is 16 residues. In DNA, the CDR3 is TGTGCCAGCAGCCCAACCGGGACTAGCGGGAGTCGCGAGCAGTACTTC. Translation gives CASSPTGTSGSREQYF.

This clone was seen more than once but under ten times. CDR3 in amino acids: CASSPLSGGRTEAFF. Written as DNA, the CDR3 is TGTGCCAGCAGCCCCCTAAGTGGAGGGAGGACTGAAGCTTTCTTT. This chain uses TRBV2 with TRBJ1-1; D remains unclear. The length of the CDR3 is 15 residues. Germline V gene sequence: CDR1 SNHLY, CDR2 FYNNEI. V shed 6 bases and J shed 5 bases, with 19 bases lying between them.

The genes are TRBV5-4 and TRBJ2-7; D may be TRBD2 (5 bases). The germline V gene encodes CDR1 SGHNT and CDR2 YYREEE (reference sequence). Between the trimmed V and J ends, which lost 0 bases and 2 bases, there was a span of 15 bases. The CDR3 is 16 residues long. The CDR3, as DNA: TGTGCCAGCAGCTTGGGTGTAGGGAGTCTTCCCTACGAGCAGTACTTC. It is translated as CASSLGVGSLPYEQYF.

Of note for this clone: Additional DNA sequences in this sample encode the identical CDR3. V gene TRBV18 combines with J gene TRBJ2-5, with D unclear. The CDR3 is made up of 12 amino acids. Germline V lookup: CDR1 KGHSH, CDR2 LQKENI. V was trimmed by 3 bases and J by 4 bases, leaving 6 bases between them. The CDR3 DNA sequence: TGTGCCAGCTCACCCTCGGGAGAGACCCAGTACTTC. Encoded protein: CASSPSGETQYF.

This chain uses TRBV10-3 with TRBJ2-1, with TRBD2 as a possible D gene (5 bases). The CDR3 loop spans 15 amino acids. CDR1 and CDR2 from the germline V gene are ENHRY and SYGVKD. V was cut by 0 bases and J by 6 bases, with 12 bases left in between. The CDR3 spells CAISESGVKGNEQFF. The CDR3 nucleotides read TGTGCCATCAGTGAGTCGGGAGTGAAGGGCAATGAGCAGTTCTTC.

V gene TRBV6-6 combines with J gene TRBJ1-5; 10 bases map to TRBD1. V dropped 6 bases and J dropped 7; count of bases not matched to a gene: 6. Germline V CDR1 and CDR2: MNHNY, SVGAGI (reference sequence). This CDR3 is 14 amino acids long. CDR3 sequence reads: CASRPGTGVQPQHF. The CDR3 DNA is TGTGCCAGCAGGCCCGGGACAGGGGTCCAGCCCCAGCATTTT.

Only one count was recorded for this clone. The DNA of the CDR3 is TGTGCCAGCAGCGACCGGGACAGGGCCCGAGATACGCAGTATTTT. The encoded protein is CASSDRDRARDTQYF. The chain combines TRBV9 with TRBJ2-3; 9 bases line up with TRBD1. Germline CDR1 is SGDLS and CDR2 is YYNGEE. This CDR3 comprises 15 residues. V lost 3 bases and J lost 5; bases outside the gene matches: 7.

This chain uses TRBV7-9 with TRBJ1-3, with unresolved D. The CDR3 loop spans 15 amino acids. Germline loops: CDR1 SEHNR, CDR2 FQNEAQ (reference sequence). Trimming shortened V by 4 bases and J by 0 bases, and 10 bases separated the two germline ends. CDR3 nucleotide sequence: TGTGCCAGCAGCTCCGTCGCCAGCTCTGGAAACACCATATATTTT. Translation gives CASSSVASSGNTIYF.

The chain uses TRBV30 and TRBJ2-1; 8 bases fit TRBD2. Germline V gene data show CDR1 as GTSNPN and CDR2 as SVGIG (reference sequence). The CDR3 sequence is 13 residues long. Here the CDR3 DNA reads TGTGCTGTCTCCGGCGGGGGGTCAGATGAGCAGTTCTTC. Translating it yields CAVSGGGSDEQFF.

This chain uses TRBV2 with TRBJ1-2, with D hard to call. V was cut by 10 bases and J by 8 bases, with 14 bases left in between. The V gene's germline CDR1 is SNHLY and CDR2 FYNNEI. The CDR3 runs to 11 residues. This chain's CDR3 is CATGEGGGYTF. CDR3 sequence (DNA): TGTGCCACCGGGGAGGGCGGGGGCTACACCTTC. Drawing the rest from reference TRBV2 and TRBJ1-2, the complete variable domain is EPEVTQTPSHQVTQMGQEVILRCVPISNHLYFYWYRQILGQKVEFLVSFYNNEISEKSEIFDDQFSVERPDGSNFTLKIRSTKLEDSAMYFCATGEGGGYTFGSGTRLTVV.

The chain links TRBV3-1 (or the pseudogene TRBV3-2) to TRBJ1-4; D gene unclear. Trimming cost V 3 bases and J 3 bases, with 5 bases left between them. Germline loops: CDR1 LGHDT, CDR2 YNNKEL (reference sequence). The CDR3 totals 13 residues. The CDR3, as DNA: TGTGCCAGCAGCCAGAGGGCTAATGAAAAACTGTTTTTT. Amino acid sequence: CASSQRANEKLFF.

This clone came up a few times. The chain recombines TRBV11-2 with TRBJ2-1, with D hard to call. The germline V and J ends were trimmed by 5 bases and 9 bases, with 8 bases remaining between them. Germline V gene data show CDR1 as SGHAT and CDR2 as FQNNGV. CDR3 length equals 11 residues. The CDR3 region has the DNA TGTGCCAGCAGCCCCCAAATTGAGCAGTTCTTC. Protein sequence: CASSPQIEQFF. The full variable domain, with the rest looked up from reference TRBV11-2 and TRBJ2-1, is EAGVAQSPRYKIIEKRQSVAFWCNPISGHATLYWYQQILGQGPKLLIQFQNNGVVDDSQLPKDRFSAERLKGVDSTLKIQPAKLEDSAVYLCASSPQIEQFFGPGTRLTVL.

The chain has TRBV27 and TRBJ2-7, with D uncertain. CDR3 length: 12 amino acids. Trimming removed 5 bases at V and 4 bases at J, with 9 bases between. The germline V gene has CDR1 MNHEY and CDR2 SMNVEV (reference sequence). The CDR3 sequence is CASSTTLYEQYF. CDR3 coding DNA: TGTGCCAGCAGTACGACTCTTTACGAGCAGTACTTC.

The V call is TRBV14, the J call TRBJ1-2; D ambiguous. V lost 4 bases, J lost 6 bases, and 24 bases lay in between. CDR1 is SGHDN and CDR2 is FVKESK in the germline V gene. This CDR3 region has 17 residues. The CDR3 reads CASSPFQDGGLRHGYTF. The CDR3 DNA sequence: TGTGCCAGCAGCCCTTTCCAGGACGGAGGCCTTCGACATGGCTACACCTTC. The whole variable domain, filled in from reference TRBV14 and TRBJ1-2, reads EAGVTQFPSHSVIEKGQTVTLRCDPISGHDNLYWYRRVMGKEIKFLLHFVKESKQDESGMPNNRFLAERTGGTYSTLKVQPAELEDSGVYFCASSPFQDGGLRHGYTFGSGTRLTVV.

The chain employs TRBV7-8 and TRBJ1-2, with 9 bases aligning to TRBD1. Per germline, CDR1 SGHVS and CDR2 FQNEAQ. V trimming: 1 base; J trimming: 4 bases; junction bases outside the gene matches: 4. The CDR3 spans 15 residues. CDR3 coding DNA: TGTGCCAGCAGCTTAGGGGGACAGGGTAGCTATGGCTACACCTTC. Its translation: CASSLGGQGSYGYTF.

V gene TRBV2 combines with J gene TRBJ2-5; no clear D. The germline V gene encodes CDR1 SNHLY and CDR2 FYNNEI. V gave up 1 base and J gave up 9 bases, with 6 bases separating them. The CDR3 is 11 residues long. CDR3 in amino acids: CASSEGAPQYF. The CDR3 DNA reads TGTGCCAGCAGTGAAGGGGCCCCCCAGTACTTC.

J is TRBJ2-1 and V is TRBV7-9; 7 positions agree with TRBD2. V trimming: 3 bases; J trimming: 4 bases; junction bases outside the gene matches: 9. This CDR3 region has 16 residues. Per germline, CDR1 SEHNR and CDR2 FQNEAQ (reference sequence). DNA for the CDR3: TGTGCCAGCAGCTTTAGCTCAGGACTAGGGTACAATGAGCAGTTCTTC. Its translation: CASSFSSGLGYNEQFF.